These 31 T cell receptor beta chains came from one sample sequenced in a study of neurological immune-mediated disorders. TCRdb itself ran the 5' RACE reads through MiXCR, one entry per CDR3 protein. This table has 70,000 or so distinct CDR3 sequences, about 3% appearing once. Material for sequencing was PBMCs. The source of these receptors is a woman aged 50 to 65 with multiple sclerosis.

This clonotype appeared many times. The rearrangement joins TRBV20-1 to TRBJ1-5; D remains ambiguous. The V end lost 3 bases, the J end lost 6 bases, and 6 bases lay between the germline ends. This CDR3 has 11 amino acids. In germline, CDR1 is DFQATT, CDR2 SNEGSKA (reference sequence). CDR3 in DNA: TGCAGTGCTAGGGGTGGTCAGCCCCAGCATTTT. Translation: CSARGGQPQHF.

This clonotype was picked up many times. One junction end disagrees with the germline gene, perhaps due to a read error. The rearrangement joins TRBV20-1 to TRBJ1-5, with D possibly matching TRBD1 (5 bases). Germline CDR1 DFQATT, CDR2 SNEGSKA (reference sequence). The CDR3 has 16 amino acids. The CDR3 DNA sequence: TGCAGTGCTAGGCCCCTCCCGGGTTCGGGGCATAAGACCCAGAATTTT. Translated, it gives CSARPLPGSGHKTQNF.

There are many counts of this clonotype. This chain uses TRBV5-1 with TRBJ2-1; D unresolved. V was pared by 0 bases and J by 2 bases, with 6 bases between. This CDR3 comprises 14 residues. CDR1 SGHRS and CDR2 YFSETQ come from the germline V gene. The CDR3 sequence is CASSLAVTYNEQFF. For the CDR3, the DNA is TGCGCCAGCAGCTTGGCGGTAACCTACAATGAGCAGTTCTTC.

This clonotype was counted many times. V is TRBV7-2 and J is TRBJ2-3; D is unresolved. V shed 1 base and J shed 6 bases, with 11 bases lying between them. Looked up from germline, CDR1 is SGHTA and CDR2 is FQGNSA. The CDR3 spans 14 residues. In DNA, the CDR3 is TGTGCCAGCAGCTTAGGATATGTGGGGGATACGCAGTATTTT. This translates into CASSLGYVGDTQYF.

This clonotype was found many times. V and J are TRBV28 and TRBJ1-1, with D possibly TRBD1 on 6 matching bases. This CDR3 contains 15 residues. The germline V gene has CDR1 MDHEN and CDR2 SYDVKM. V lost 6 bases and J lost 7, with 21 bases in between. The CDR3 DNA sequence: TGTGCCAGCAGGCCCTCTGGGGGGCGGGTTGATGAAGCTTTCTTT. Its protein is CASRPSGGRVDEAFF.

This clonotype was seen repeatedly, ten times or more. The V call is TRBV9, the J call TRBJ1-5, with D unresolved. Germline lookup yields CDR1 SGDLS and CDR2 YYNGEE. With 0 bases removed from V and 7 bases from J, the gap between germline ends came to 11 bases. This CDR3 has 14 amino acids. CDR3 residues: CASSVGGEGQPQHF. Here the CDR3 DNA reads TGTGCCAGCAGCGTAGGCGGGGAAGGGCAGCCCCAGCATTTT. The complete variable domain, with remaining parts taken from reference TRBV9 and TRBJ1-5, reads DSGVTQTPKHLITATGQRVTLRCSPRSGDLSVYWYQQSLDQGLQFLIQYYNGEERAKGNILERFSAQQFPDLHSELNLSSLELGDSALYFCASSVGGEGQPQHFGDGTRLSIL.

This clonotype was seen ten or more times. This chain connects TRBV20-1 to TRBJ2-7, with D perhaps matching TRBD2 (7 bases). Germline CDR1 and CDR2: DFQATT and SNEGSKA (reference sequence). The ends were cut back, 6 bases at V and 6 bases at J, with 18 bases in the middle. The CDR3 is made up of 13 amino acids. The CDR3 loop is CSAGGLAGTEQYF. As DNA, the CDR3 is TGCAGTGCGGGGGGGCTAGCCGGGACCGAGCAGTACTTC.

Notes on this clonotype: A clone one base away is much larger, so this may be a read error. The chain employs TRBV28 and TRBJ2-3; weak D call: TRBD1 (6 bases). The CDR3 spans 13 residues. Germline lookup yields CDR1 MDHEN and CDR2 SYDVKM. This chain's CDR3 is CASITGTTVTQYF. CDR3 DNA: TGTGCCAGCATAACAGGGACGACAGTTACGCAGTATTTT. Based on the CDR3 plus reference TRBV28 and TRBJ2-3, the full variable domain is DVKVTQSSRYLVKRTGEKVFLECVQDMDHENMFWYRQDPGLGLRLIYFSYDVKMKEKGDIPEGYSVSREKKERFSLILESASTNQTSMYLCASITGTTVTQYFGPGTRLTVL.

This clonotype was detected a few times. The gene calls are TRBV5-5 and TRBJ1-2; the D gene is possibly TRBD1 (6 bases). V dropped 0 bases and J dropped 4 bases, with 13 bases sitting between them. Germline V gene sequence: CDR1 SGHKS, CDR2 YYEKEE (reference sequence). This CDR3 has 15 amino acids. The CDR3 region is CASSLAVGARYGYTF. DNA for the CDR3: TGTGCCAGCAGCTTGGCGGTGGGGGCTCGCTATGGCTACACCTTC.

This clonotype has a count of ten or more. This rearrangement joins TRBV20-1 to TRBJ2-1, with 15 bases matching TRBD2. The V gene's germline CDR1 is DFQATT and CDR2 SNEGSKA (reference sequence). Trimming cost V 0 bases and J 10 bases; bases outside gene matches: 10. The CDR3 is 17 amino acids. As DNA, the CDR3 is TGCAGTGCTAGAGATAGGACTAGCGGGGGGGCGTCGCGAGAGCAGTTCTTC. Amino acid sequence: CSARDRTSGGASREQFF.

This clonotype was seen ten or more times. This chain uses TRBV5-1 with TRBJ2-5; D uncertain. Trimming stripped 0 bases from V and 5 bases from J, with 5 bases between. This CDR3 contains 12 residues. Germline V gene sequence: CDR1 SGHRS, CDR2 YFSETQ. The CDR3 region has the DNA TGCGCCAGCAGCTTGGAGGCGGAGACCCAGTACTTC. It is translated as CASSLEAETQYF.

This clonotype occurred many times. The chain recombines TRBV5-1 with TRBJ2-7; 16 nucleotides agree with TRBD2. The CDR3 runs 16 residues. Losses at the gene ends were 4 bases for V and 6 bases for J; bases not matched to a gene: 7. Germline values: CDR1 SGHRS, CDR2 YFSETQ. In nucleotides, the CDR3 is TGCGCCAGCAGCCCGGGACTAGCGGGGGGGCCAGGCGAGCAGTACGTC. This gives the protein CASSPGLAGGPGEQYV.

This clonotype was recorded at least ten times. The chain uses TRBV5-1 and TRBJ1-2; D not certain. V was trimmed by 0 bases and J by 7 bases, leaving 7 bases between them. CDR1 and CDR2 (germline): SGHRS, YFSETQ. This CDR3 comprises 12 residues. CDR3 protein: CASSLELGGYTF. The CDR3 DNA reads TGCGCCAGCAGCTTGGAGTTGGGTGGCTACACCTTC.

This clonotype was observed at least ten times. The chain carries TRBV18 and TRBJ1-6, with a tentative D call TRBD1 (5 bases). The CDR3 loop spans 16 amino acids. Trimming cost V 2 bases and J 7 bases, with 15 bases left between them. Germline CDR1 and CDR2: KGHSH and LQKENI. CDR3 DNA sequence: TGTGCCAGCTCACCATGGGGGATAAACCGAAATTCACCCCTCCACTTT. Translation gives CASSPWGINRNSPLHF.

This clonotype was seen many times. The CDR3 sequence is CASRQVGDTGELFF. The CDR3 nucleotides read TGTGCCAGCCGACAGGTGGGAGACACCGGGGAGCTGTTTTTT. The chain combines TRBV7-6 with TRBJ2-2; D is possibly TRBD1 (6 bases). V dropped 8 bases and J dropped 3 bases, with 13 bases sitting between them. This CDR3 has 14 amino acids. CDR1 is SGHVS, CDR2 FNYEAQ, per germline. The full variable domain, completed using reference TRBV7-6 and TRBJ2-2, is GAGVSQSPRYKVTKRGQDVALRCDPISGHVSLYWYRQALGQGPEFLTYFNYEAQQDKSGLPNDRFSAERPEGSISTLTIQRTEQRDSAMYRCASRQVGDTGELFFGEGSRLTVL.

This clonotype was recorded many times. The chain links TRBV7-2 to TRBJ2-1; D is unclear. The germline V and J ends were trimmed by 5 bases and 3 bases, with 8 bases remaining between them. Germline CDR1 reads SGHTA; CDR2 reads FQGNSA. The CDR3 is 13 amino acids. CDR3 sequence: CASSPDSYNEQFF. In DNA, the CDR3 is TGTGCCAGCAGCCCTGATAGCTACAATGAGCAGTTCTTC.

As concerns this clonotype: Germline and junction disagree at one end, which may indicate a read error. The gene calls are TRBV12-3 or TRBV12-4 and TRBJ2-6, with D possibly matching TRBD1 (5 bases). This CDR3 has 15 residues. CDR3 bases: TGTGCCAGCAGTGGGCGCGGCACTGGGGCCAAAGTCCTGACTTTC. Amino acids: CASSGRGTGAKVLTF.

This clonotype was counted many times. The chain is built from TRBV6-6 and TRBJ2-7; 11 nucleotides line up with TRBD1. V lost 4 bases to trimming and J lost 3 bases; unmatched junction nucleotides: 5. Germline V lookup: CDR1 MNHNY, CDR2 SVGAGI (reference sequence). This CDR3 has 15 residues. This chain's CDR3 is CASSSPGTGGYEQYV. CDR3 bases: TGTGCCAGCAGTTCACCCGGGACAGGGGGCTACGAGCAGTACGTC.

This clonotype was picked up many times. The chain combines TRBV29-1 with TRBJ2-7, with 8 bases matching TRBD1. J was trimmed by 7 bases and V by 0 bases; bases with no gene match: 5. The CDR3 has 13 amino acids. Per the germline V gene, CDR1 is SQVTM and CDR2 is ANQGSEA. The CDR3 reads CSVEDRTGREQYF. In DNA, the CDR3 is TGCAGCGTTGAAGACCGGACAGGGCGGGAGCAGTACTTC.

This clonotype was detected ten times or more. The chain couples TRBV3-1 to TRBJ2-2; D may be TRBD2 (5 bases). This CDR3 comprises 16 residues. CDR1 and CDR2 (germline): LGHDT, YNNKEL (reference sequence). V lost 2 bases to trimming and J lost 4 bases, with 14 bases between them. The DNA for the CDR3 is TGTGCCAGCAGCCAAAGGACTCCCGGCGGCACCGGGGAGCTGTTTTTT. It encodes CASSQRTPGGTGELFF. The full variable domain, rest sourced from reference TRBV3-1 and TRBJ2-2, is DTAVSQTPKYLVTQMGNDKSIKCEQNLGHDTMYWYKQDSKKFLKIMFSYNNKELIINETVPNRFSPKSPDKAHLNLHINSLELGDSAVYFCASSQRTPGGTGELFFGEGSRLTVL.

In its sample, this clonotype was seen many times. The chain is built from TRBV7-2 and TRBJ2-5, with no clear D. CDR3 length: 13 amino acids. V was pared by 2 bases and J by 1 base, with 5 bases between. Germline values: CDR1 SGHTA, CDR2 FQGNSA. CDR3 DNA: TGTGCCAGCAGCTTAAACCTCCAAGAGACCCAGTACTTC. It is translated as CASSLNLQETQYF.

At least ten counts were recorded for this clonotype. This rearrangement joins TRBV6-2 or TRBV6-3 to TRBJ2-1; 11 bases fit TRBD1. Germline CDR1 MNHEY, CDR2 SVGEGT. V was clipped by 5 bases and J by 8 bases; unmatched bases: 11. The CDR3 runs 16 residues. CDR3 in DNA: TGTGCCAGCAGTCCCCGCCGGGACAGGGGGTTCTATGAGCAGTTCTTC. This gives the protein CASSPRRDRGFYEQFF.

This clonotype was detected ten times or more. In DNA form, the CDR3 reads TGTGCCAGCTCACCATGGCGGGGCACCTACAATGAGCAGTTCTTC. Protein: CASSPWRGTYNEQFF. V is TRBV18 and J is TRBJ2-1; tentative D call: TRBD2 (6 bases). Trimming removed 2 bases at V and 2 bases at J, with 10 bases between. The CDR3 extends over 15 amino acids. Germline loops: CDR1 KGHSH, CDR2 LQKENI.

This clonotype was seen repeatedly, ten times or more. The CDR3 region has the DNA TGCAGTGCTAGTGACTCCCCGCGGGGGACCCAGTACTTC. It translates to CSASDSPRGTQYF. The V gene is TRBV20-1, the J gene TRBJ2-5, with D maybe TRBD2 (6 bases). The CDR3 consists of 13 residues. Germline assignment: CDR1 DFQATT and CDR2 SNEGSKA (reference sequence). V was clipped by 3 bases and J by 7 bases, with 15 bases between them.

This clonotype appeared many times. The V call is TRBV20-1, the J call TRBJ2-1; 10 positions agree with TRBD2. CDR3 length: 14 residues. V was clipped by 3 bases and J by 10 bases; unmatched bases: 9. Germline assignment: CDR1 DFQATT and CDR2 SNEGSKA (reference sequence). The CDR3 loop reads CSARWERGGGEQFF. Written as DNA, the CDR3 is TGCAGTGCTAGGTGGGAGCGGGGGGGCGGAGAGCAGTTCTTC.

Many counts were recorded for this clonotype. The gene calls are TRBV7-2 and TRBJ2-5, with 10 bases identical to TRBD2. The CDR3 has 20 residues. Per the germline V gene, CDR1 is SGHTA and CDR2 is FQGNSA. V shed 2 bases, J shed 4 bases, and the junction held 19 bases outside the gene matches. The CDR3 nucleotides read TGTGCCAGCAGCTTACGAATTTGGACAGACAGCGGGAGGGGTTTAGAGACCCAGTACTTC. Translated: CASSLRIWTDSGRGLETQYF.

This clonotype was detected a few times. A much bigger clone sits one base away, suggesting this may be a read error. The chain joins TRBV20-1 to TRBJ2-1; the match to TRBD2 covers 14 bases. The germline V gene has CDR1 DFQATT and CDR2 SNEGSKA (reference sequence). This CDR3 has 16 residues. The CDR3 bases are TGCAGTGCTACGGGACTAGCGGGGGTGTTAGGCAATGGGCAGTTCTTC. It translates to CSATGLAGVLGNGQFF.

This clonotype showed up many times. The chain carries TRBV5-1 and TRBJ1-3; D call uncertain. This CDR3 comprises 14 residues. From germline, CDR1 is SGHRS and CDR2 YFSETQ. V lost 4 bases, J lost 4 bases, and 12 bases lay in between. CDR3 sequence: CASSPGGPGNTIYF. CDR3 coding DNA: TGCGCCAGCAGCCCAGGAGGACCAGGAAACACCATATATTTT.

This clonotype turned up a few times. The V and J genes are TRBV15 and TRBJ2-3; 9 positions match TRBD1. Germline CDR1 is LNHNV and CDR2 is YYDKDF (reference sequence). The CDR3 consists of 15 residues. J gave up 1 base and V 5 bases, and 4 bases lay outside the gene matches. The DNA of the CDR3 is TGTGCCACCAGCCGACGGACAGGGGGCACAGATACGCAGTATTTT. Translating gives CATSRRTGGTDTQYF.

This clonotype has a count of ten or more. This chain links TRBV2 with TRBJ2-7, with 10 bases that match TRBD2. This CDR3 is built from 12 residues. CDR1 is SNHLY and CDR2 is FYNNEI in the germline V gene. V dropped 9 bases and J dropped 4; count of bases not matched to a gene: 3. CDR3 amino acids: CASTSGVYEQYV. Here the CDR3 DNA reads TGTGCCAGTACTAGCGGGGTGTACGAGCAGTACGTC.

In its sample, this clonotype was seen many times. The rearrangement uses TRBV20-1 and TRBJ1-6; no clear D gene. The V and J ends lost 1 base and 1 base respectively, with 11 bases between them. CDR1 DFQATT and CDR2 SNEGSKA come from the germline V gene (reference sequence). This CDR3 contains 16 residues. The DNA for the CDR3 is TGCAGTGCTAGAGTGCCCGGGCAGTCCTATAATTCACCCCTCCACTTT. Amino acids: CSARVPGQSYNSPLHF.